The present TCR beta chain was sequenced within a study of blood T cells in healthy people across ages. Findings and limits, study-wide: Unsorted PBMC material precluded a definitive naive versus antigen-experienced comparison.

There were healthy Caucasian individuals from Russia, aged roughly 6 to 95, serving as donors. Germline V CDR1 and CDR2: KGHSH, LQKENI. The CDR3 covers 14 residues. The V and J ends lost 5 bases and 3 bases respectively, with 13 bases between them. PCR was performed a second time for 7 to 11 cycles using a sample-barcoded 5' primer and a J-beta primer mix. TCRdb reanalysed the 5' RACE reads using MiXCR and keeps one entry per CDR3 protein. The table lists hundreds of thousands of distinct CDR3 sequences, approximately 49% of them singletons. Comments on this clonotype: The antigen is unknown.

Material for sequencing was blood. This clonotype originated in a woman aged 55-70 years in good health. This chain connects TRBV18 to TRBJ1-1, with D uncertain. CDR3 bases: TGTGCCAGCTCAGCGGCCCAGGCGGACACTGAAGCTTTCTTT. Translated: CASSAAQADTEAFF. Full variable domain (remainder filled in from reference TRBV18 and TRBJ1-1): NAGVMQNPRHLVRRRGQEARLRCSPMKGHSHVYWYRQLPEEGLKFMVYLQKENIIDESGMPKERFSAEFPKEGPSILRIQQVVRGDSAAYFCASSAAQADTEAFFGQGTRLTVV.